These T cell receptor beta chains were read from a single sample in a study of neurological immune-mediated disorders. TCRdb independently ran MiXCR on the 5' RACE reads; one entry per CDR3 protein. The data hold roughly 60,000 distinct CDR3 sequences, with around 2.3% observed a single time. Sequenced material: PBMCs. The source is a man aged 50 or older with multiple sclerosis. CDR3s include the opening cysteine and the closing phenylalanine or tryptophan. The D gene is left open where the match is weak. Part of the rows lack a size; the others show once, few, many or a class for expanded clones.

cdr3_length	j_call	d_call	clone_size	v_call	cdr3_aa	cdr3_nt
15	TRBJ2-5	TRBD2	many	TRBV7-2	CASSLAGGRGETQYF	TGTGCCAGCAGCTTGGCGGGGGGGCGAGGAGAGACCCAGTACTTC
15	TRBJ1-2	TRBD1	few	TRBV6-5	CASSSGTGVSYGYTF	TGTGCCAGCAGTTCCGGGACAGGGGTTTCCTATGGCTACACCTTC
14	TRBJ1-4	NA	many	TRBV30	CAWSFQGLNEKLFF	TGTGCCTGGAGTTTCCAGGGCCTGAATGAAAAACTGTTTTTT
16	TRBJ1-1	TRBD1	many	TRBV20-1	CSATGQGAGRWTEAFF	TGCAGTGCTACTGGGCAGGGGGCTGGCCGATGGACTGAAGCTTTCTTT
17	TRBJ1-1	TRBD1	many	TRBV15	CATSRVVGTGEGTEAFF	TGTGCCACCAGCAGAGTTGTCGGGACAGGGGAGGGCACTGAAGCTTTCTTT
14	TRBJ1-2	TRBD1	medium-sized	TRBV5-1	CASSLSTGNYGYTF	TGCGCCAGCAGCCTTTCGACAGGGAACTATGGCTACACCTTC
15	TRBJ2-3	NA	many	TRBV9	CASSPEGGWTDTQYF	TGTGCCAGCAGCCCCGAAGGAGGGTGGACAGATACGCAGTATTTT
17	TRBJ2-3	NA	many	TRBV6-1	CASSEARGRGSTDTQYF	TGTGCCAGCAGTGAAGCGCGGGGCCGGGGGAGCACAGATACGCAGTATTTT
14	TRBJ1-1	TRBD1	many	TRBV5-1	CASSLQDRVAEAFF	TGCGCCAGCAGCTTACAGGACAGGGTTGCTGAAGCTTTCTTT
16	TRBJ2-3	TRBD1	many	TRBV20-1	CSARDEGARGTDTQYF	TGCAGTGCTAGAGATGAGGGGGCGAGAGGCACAGATACGCAGTATTTT
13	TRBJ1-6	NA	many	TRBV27	CASSSRANSPLHF	TGTGCCAGCAGCAGCAGGGCTAATTCACCCCTCCACTTT
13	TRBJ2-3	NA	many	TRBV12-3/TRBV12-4	CASTLQGTDTQYF	TGTGCCAGCACCCTACAGGGCACAGATACGCAGTATTTT
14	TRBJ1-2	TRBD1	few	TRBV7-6	CASSLSETGSGYTF	TGTGCCAGCAGCTTATCCGAGACAGGGTCTGGCTACACCTTC
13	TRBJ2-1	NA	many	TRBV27	CASSRFRGYEQFF	TGTGCCAGCAGTCGATTCAGGGGCTATGAGCAGTTCTTC
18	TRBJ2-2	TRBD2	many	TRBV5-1	CASSWASTTSGGTGELFF	TGCGCCAGCAGCTGGGCCTCTACGACTAGCGGGGGTACCGGGGAGCTGTTTTTT
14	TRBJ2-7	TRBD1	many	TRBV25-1	CASSASGGRNEQYF	TGTGCCAGCAGTGCGTCAGGGGGCAGGAACGAGCAGTACTTC
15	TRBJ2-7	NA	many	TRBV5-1	CASSPGGTASYEQYF	TGCGCCAGCAGCCCGGGGGGGACAGCCTCCTACGAGCAGTACTTC
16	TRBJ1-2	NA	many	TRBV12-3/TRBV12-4	CASRSTRDGRWGGYTF	TGTGCCAGCAGATCTACTCGGGACGGGAGGTGGGGGGGCTACACCTTC
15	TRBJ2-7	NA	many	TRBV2	CASSPGPVRSHEQYF	TGTGCCAGCAGTCCTGGACCTGTACGTTCCCACGAGCAGTACTTC
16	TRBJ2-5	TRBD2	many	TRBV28	CASSDRTSGFQETQYF	TGTGCCAGCAGTGATAGGACTAGCGGTTTTCAAGAGACCCAGTACTTC
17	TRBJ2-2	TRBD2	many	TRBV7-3	CASSLASGGATTGELFF	TGTGCCAGCAGCTTAGCTAGCGGGGGGGCCACCACCGGGGAGCTGTTTTTT
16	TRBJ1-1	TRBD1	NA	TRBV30	CAWRNLGQGNRRGNSF	TGTGCCTGGAGAAACCTGGGACAGGGAAACCGCCGAGGGAACTCCTTT
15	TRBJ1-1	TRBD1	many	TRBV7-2	CASSFRQGGNTEAFF	TGTGCCAGCAGTTTCCGACAGGGAGGGAACACTGAAGCTTTCTTT
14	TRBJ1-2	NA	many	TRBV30	CAWNLGPANYGYTF	TGTGCCTGGAATTTGGGACCCGCTAACTATGGCTACACCTTC
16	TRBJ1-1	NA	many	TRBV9	CASSPRTDSLNTEAFF	TGTGCCAGCAGCCCTAGGACAGACAGCTTGAACACTGAAGCTTTCTTT
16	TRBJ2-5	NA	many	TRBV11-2	CASSLDRLSGSETQYF	TGTGCCAGCAGCTTAGATCGATTGTCAGGCTCGGAGACCCAGTACTTC
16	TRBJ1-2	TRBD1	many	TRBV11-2	CASSLVPTGGGSGYTF	TGTGCCAGCAGCTTAGTCCCGACAGGGGGCGGGAGTGGCTACACCTTC